The 18 T cell receptor beta chains listed next were all sequenced from one sample in a study of cytomegalovirus exposure and HLA in healthy donors. The method was immunoSEQ multiplex PCR; TCRdb's version includes in-frame clones alone and lacks a portion of them. Of about 190,000 clones in the sample, 65% to 85% were seen once. Sequenced sample: PBMCs. These receptors were collected from a woman aged 18-29 years in good health and CMV-seropositive.

The chain has TRBV6-1 and TRBJ1-2; 7 nucleotides agree with TRBD1. The CDR3 loop spans 14 amino acids. The germline V gene encodes CDR1 MNHNS and CDR2 SASEGT. Losses at the gene ends were 5 bases for V and 5 bases for J; bases not matched to a gene: 8. CDR3 sequence reads: CASSFVGTAYGYTF. The DNA for the CDR3 is TGTGCCAGCAGTTTTGTCGGGACAGCATATGGCTACACCTTC.

The chain joins TRBV19 to TRBJ1-6, with TRBD1 matching 8 bases. Losses at the gene ends were 9 bases for V and 6 bases for J; bases not matched to a gene: 4. The CDR3 covers 13 residues. Per the germline V gene, CDR1 is LNHDA and CDR2 is SQIVND (reference sequence). CDR3 region: CASGQGSNSPLHF. CDR3 coding DNA: TGTGCCAGCGGACAGGGCTCTAATTCACCCCTCCACTTT.

The chain recombines TRBV11-3 with TRBJ2-5, with D perhaps TRBD1 (5 bases). The V end lost 5 bases, the J end lost 4 bases, and 23 bases lay between the germline ends. CDR3 length: 17 amino acids. Germline V gene data show CDR1 as SGHNT and CDR2 as YENEEA. The CDR3 is CASSTHTPQGQRETQYF. In DNA, the CDR3 is TGTGCCAGCAGCACACACACCCCTCAGGGCCAGAGAGAGACCCAGTACTTC.

This clone was seen a few times. The V gene is TRBV19, the J gene TRBJ1-5; D is ambiguous. Trimming cost V 7 bases and J 4 bases, with 14 bases left between them. Germline-derived CDR1 and CDR2 are LNHDA and SQIVND (reference sequence). CDR3 length: 14 amino acids. In DNA form, the CDR3 reads TGTGCCAGTAAAGAGAGACGGACTAATCAGCCCCAGCATTTT. Amino acid sequence: CASKERRTNQPQHF. Full variable domain (outside the CDR3, taken from reference TRBV19 and TRBJ1-5): DGGITQSPKYLFRKEGQNVTLSCEQNLNHDAMYWYRQDPGQGLRLIYYSQIVNDFQKGDIAEGYSVSREKKESFPLTVTSAQKNPTAFYLCASKERRTNQPQHFGDGTRLSIL.

This chain connects TRBV27 to TRBJ1-6; 9 bases align to TRBD1. J was trimmed by 7 bases and V by 1 base; bases with no gene match: 5. Per germline, CDR1 MNHEY and CDR2 SMNVEV (reference sequence). This CDR3 is 16 amino acids long. The CDR3 DNA reads as TGTGCCAGCAGTTTATATGGGGACAGGGCAAATTCACCCCTCCACTTT. Translation: CASSLYGDRANSPLHF.

The rearrangement links TRBV19 to TRBJ2-1, with 11 bases aligning to TRBD2. The CDR3 covers 15 residues. V gave up 7 bases and J gave up 2 bases; unmatched junction bases: 4. CDR1 is LNHDA and CDR2 is SQIVND in the germline V gene (reference sequence). The CDR3 bases are TGTGCCAGTATCCGTAGCGGGGGGGCCTACAATGAGCAGTTCTTC. It codes for CASIRSGGAYNEQFF.

The genes are TRBV5-1 and TRBJ2-3; D gene ambiguous. The germline CDR1 and CDR2 sequences are SGHRS and YFSETQ. The CDR3 is 14 residues long. Trimming pared 0 bases from V and 4 bases from J, leaving 9 bases between. The CDR3 sequence: CASSLALSSDTQYF. The CDR3 nucleotides read TGCGCCAGCAGCTTGGCCCTTAGTTCAGATACGCAGTATTTT.

The CDR3 nucleotides are TGTGCCAGCAGCTCCCCCGACAGGGGGCGCGAAGCTTTCTTT. Translated: CASSSPDRGREAFF. The chain recombines TRBV7-9 with TRBJ1-1, with 10 bases fitting TRBD1. Per germline, CDR1 SEHNR and CDR2 FQNEAQ (reference sequence). With 4 bases clipped from V and 8 bases from J, the junction kept 7 bases outside the gene matches. The CDR3 consists of 14 residues.

This chain's CDR3 is CSGEGVNTQYF. CDR3 nucleotide sequence: TGCAGCGGGGAAGGGGTTAACACGCAGTATTTT. The V gene is TRBV29-1, the J gene TRBJ2-3, with D tentatively TRBD1 (5 bases). V gave up 7 bases and J gave up 9 bases, with 14 bases separating them. CDR1 and CDR2 from the germline V gene are SQVTM and ANQGSEA. CDR3 size: 11 residues.

J is TRBJ2-1 and V is TRBV5-6, with D hard to call. The germline V and J ends were trimmed by 4 bases and 4 bases, with 6 bases remaining between them. The CDR3 sequence is 12 residues long. Germline V gene lookup returns CDR1 SGHDT and CDR2 YYEEEE. The CDR3 DNA reads as TGTGCCAGCAGCCTACAGTACAATGAGCAGTTCTTC. This translates into CASSLQYNEQFF.

This chain links TRBV15 with TRBJ1-6; D ambiguous. The CDR3 runs to 16 residues. V was cut by 0 bases and J by 0 bases, with 6 bases left in between. The V gene's germline CDR1 is LNHNV and CDR2 YYDKDF (reference sequence). For the CDR3, the DNA is TGTGCCACCAGCAGAGATCGGGGCTCCTATAATTCACCCCTCCACTTT. This gives the protein CATSRDRGSYNSPLHF.

This clone was seen only a few times. V and J are TRBV14 and TRBJ2-7; 9 bases line up with TRBD1. The CDR3 extends over 15 amino acids. The ends lost 5 bases at V and 3 bases at J; junction bases unmatched: 8. Germline V gene data show CDR1 as SGHDN and CDR2 as FVKESK. CDR3 in DNA: TGTGCCAGCAGCGCCCCCGGGACAGGGCACTACGAGCAGTACTTC. As protein: CASSAPGTGHYEQYF.

This clone was detected only a few times. V gene TRBV28 combines with J gene TRBJ1-3; TRBD1 matches 7 bases. The ends lost 10 bases at V and 0 bases at J; junction bases unmatched: 3. Germline lookup yields CDR1 MDHEN and CDR2 SYDVKM. This CDR3 spans 13 amino acids. The CDR3 DNA reads as TGTGCCACAGGGGGGATCTCTGGAAACACCATATATTTT. It specifies CATGGISGNTIYF. Full variable domain (remainder filled in from reference TRBV28 and TRBJ1-3): DVKVTQSSRYLVKRTGEKVFLECVQDMDHENMFWYRQDPGLGLRLIYFSYDVKMKEKGDIPEGYSVSREKKERFSLILESASTNQTSMYLCATGGISGNTIYFGEGSWLTVV.

This chain links TRBV6-5 with TRBJ1-3, with a weak D call TRBD1 (5 bases). Germline-derived CDR1 and CDR2 are MNHEY and SVGAGI. This CDR3 has 15 residues. Between the trimmed V and J ends, which lost 5 bases and 2 bases, there was a span of 13 bases. The DNA for the CDR3 is TGTGCCAGCAGTCCGGCCGACAGTGCTGGAAACACCATATATTTT. Residues: CASSPADSAGNTIYF.

The chain carries TRBV6-1 and TRBJ1-4; 8 nucleotides agree with TRBD1. Trimming removed 1 base from V and 6 bases from J; junction bases left unmatched: 7. This CDR3 region has 16 residues. The V gene's germline CDR1 is MNHNS and CDR2 SASEGT. The CDR3 is CASSEGTGWDDEKLFF. For the CDR3, the DNA is TGTGCCAGCAGTGAAGGGACAGGGTGGGATGATGAAAAACTGTTTTTT.

The V call is TRBV15, the J call TRBJ1-1; D ambiguous. CDR3 size: 14 residues. The V and J ends lost 4 bases and 1 base respectively, with 10 bases between them. Germline CDR1 LNHNV, CDR2 YYDKDF (reference sequence). The CDR3 protein is CATSIGLPNTEAFF. DNA of the CDR3: TGTGCCACCAGCATTGGACTCCCGAACACTGAAGCTTTCTTT. The complete variable domain, with remaining parts taken from reference TRBV15 and TRBJ1-1, reads DAMVIQNPRYQVTQFGKPVTLSCSQTLNHNVMYWYQQKSSQAPKLLFHYYDKDFNNEADTPDNFQSRRPNTSFCFLDIRSPGLGDTAMYLCATSIGLPNTEAFFGQGTRLTVV.

V is TRBV19 and J is TRBJ1-5; TRBD1 matches at 8 bases. The CDR3 runs 15 residues. J gave up 8 bases and V 9 bases, and 15 bases lay outside the gene matches. CDR1 is LNHDA, CDR2 SQIVND, per germline (reference sequence). The CDR3 DNA is TGTGCCAGCCAAATAGGGACAGGCCTTAGTAAGCCCCAGCATTTT. Its translation: CASQIGTGLSKPQHF.

In its sample, this clone was seen once. The rearrangement links TRBV9 to TRBJ1-1; D uncertain. Germline V lookup: CDR1 SGDLS, CDR2 YYNGEE. The CDR3 loop spans 15 amino acids. The V gene lost 0 bases and the J gene lost 5 bases, with 14 bases spanning the gap. The CDR3 here is CASSVDGMTGTEAFF. The CDR3 DNA reads TGTGCCAGCAGCGTAGATGGGATGACGGGGACTGAAGCTTTCTTT.